This is a list of T cell receptor beta chains from one sample in a study of cytomegalovirus exposure and HLA in healthy donors. Some clones are missing from TCRdb's copy, which holds only in-frame ones; the method was immunoSEQ multiplex PCR. The data contain more than 130,000 clones, approximately 80% of them singletons. The sample was PBMCs. All receptors come from a male donor in good health and CMV-seronegative. Each CDR3 is given without its conserved first and last residue. Clone size is shown for a subset of rows, as once, few, many or a class of expanded clone.

size | J | V | CDR3
- | TRBJ2-4 | TRBV5-6 | ASSSPGQINIQY
once | TRBJ1-1 | TRBV7-8 | ASSLGDRASTEAF
- | TRBJ2-7 | TRBV6-4 | ASSVIPTYEQY
- | TRBJ2-2 | TRBV7-2 | ASSSRNTGELF
- | TRBJ1-4 | TRBV6-5 | ASTPGGVGEKLF
- | TRBJ2-7 | TRBV4-1 | ASSYRGGDYEQY
- | TRBJ2-7 | TRBV4-2 | ASSQEGHQGTYEQY
few | TRBJ2-6 | TRBV2 | ASSGGTLSGANVLT
- | TRBJ1-5 | TRBV7-6 | ASSEGTVNQPQH
- | TRBJ2-7 | TRBV21-1 | ASSKVASGGLYSYEQY
few | TRBJ1-4 | TRBV19 | ASSDQGDREKLF
- | TRBJ1-1 | TRBV6-6 | ASSLSPGTGTTEAF
- | TRBJ2-3 | TRBV4-3 | ASSQSRGVPDTQY
- | TRBJ2-2 | TRBV6-1 | ASRPDWNTGELF
once | TRBJ2-1 | TRBV19 | ASSTGQGAYEQF
- | TRBJ2-5 | TRBV9 | ASSVSPRSALETQY
- | TRBJ1-1 | TRBV18 | ASSPRGPDTEAF
- | TRBJ2-7 | TRBV7-2 | ASSAGALAGDYEQY
- | TRBJ2-3 | TRBV4-1 | ASSPLGPSTDTQY
- | TRBJ2-1 | TRBV27 | ASRSQGRGNEQF
few | TRBJ2-7 | TRBV10-3 | ATSSGRTEQY
few | TRBJ2-7 | TRBV7-6 | ASSPGGARSYEQY
- | TRBJ2-7 | TRBV27 | ASSVRLAGAYEQY
- | TRBJ2-2 | TRBV29-1 | SVVTGRGELF
- | TRBJ1-2 | TRBV7-9 | ASSFLPANYGYT
- | TRBJ2-2 | TRBV30 | AWSVLKLGTSVTGELF
few | TRBJ2-2 | TRBV19 | ASSIRVQAGELF